The 27 T cell receptor beta chains given below trace back to one sample, sequenced in a study of CD4 T cells in relation to SARS-CoV-2 and coronaviruses. The antigens these receptors bind are not known. Unexposed donor CD4+ T cells date from about 2010-2018, before the COVID-19 pandemic. Isolation of CD4+ T cells took place after about 9 days in culture. The table came from immunoSEQ multiplex PCR; TCRdb's copy has only in-frame clones and leaves some out. Here the sample spans 9,500 to 11,000 clones, 80% to 85% being singletons. The specimen sequenced was CD4+ T cells from PBMCs, cultured in vitro. These TCRs come from a human donor in good health.

This clone was detected once. The gene calls are TRBV7-9 and TRBJ2-3; 7 nucleotides align to TRBD2. CDR1 is SEHNR and CDR2 is FQNEAQ in the germline V gene (reference sequence). The CDR3 is made up of 16 amino acids. The J segment lost 4 bases and the V segment lost 0 bases, leaving 7 bases of the junction unmatched. DNA for the CDR3: TGTGCCAGCAGCTTAGCGCTTGGAGCGGGGCCAGATACGCAGTATTTT. This codes for CASSLALGAGPDTQYF.

The chain recombines TRBV3-1 (or the pseudogene TRBV3-2) with TRBJ2-2; D is uncertain. V gave up 0 bases and J gave up 2 bases, with 7 bases separating them. Germline CDR1 reads LGHDT; CDR2 reads YNNKEL (reference sequence). The CDR3 totals 15 residues. CDR3 region: CASSQDGPNTGELFF. The CDR3 bases are TGTGCCAGCAGCCAAGACGGACCCAACACCGGGGAGCTGTTTTTT.

This chain uses TRBV3-1 (or the pseudogene TRBV3-2) with TRBJ1-4, with a tentative D call TRBD1 (6 bases). Germline values: CDR1 LGHDT, CDR2 YNNKEL (reference sequence). The CDR3 totals 15 residues. The V and J ends lost 4 bases and 8 bases respectively, with 17 bases between them. In nucleotides, the CDR3 is TGTGCCAGCAGCCCCCTACAGGGAGAGGGAGAAAAACTGTTTTTT. Its translation: CASSPLQGEGEKLFF.

The J gene is TRBJ2-7, the V gene TRBV30; 9 nucleotides agree with TRBD2. The CDR3 sequence is 16 residues long. The J segment lost 3 bases and the V segment lost 0 bases, leaving 9 bases of the junction unmatched. The germline gives CDR1 GTSNPN, CDR2 SVGIG (reference sequence). CDR3 loop: CAWSVQLAGKHYEQYF. CDR3 nucleotides: TGTGCCTGGAGTGTACAACTAGCGGGTAAACACTACGAGCAGTACTTC.

To note about this clone: The limits of the CDR3 on the DNA are not certain, so only TCRdb's listed CDR3 is given. Other nucleotide sequences from this sample produce the same CDR3. The chain has TRBV21-1 and TRBJ1-5; the table names TRBD1, a call not compared with the DNA. TRBV21-1 is reported as a pseudogene. The CDR3 extends over 16 residues, inclusive of both ends. The chain's CDR3 is CASSPLWGPGNQPQHF.

The chain joins TRBV4-1 to TRBJ2-5; TRBD1 agrees at 11 bases. The CDR3 sequence is 15 residues long. Germline CDR1 and CDR2: MGHRA and YSYEKL. V shed 6 bases and J 7 bases; nucleotides not matched to a gene: 10. DNA of the CDR3: TGCGCCAGCAGTTCAGGACAGGGGGCGGCGGGGACCCAGTACTTC. Its protein is CASSSGQGAAGTQYF.

This sequence joins TRBV29-1 and TRBJ2-7; D gene unclear. This CDR3 is built from 14 residues. The germline V and J ends were trimmed by 4 bases and 0 bases, with 13 bases remaining between them. Germline CDR1 SQVTM, CDR2 ANQGSEA. Written as DNA, the CDR3 is TGCAGCGTTGCACTGGTCAAGGTCTCCTACGAGCAGTACTTC. Its protein product is CSVALVKVSYEQYF.

The chain employs TRBV7-2 and TRBJ2-7; 10 bases match TRBD2. V lost 4 bases and J lost 1; bases outside the gene matches: 4. The CDR3 is 15 amino acids. CDR1 and CDR2 (germline): SGHTA, FQGNSA. CDR3 DNA: TGTGCCAGCAGCTCTAGCGGGAGAACTTCCTACGAGCAGTACTTC. Its translation: CASSSSGRTSYEQYF.

The chain couples TRBV7-2 to TRBJ2-1; 11 nucleotides align to TRBD1. J gave up 15 bases and V 4 bases, and 8 bases lay outside the gene matches. Germline CDR1 and CDR2: SGHTA and FQGNSA. The CDR3 is 13 residues long. The CDR3 DNA reads TGTGCCAGCAGCTCCAAAACCGGGACAGGGGGGTTCTTC. This sequence encodes CASSSKTGTGGFF.

V usage is TRBV7-8 and J usage is TRBJ2-7; TRBD1 matches at 7 bases. This CDR3 region has 15 residues. V gave up 3 bases and J gave up 6 bases; unmatched junction bases: 11. Looked up from germline, CDR1 is SGHVS and CDR2 is FQNEAQ. In DNA form, the CDR3 reads TGTGCCAGCAGCTTCTTTTTTCTGGGGGACAGCGAGCAGTACTTC. Residues: CASSFFFLGDSEQYF.

A single count supports this clone. This chain links TRBV28 with TRBJ1-4; 9 bases line up with TRBD1. The CDR3 extends over 13 amino acids. Germline assignment: CDR1 MDHEN and CDR2 SYDVKM. J was trimmed by 8 bases and V by 8 bases; bases with no gene match: 6. Here the CDR3 reads CASGTGTGEKLFF. The CDR3 DNA reads TGTGCCAGCGGGACAGGGACTGGAGAAAAACTGTTTTTT.

The sample holds a few counts of this clone. V usage is TRBV9 and J usage is TRBJ2-2; weak D call: TRBD2 (7 bases). The length of the CDR3 is 16 residues. CDR1 is SGDLS, CDR2 YYNGEE, per germline. Trimming removed 4 bases at V and 5 bases at J, with 18 bases between. The CDR3 loop is CASSPLAGEGTGELFF. In DNA, the CDR3 is TGTGCCAGCAGCCCGCTGGCAGGGGAGGGAACCGGGGAGCTGTTTTTT.

J is TRBJ2-3 and V is TRBV29-1; D unresolved. This CDR3 contains 12 residues. Trimming left V 5 bases short and J 6 bases short, with 12 bases between. CDR1 is SQVTM and CDR2 is ANQGSEA in the germline V gene. This CDR3 reads CSVHQVSDTQYF. In nucleotides, the CDR3 is TGCAGCGTTCACCAGGTGTCTGATACGCAGTATTTT.

The chain has TRBV12-5 and TRBJ1-5; D ambiguous. Germline V gene lookup returns CDR1 LGHNT and CDR2 FRNRAP. The CDR3 runs to 14 residues. V lost 1 base and J 9 bases, leaving 13 bases between the germline ends. The CDR3 protein is CASGLGGSQRPQHF. In DNA form, the CDR3 reads TGTGCTAGTGGTTTGGGCGGTTCCCAGCGGCCCCAGCATTTT.

The rearrangement joins TRBV5-1 to TRBJ1-5; the D gene is possibly TRBD1 (5 bases). Germline lookup yields CDR1 SGHRS and CDR2 YFSETQ. V shed 0 bases and J shed 0 bases, with 13 bases lying between them. The CDR3 is made up of 17 amino acids. Written as DNA, the CDR3 is TGCGCCAGCAGCTTGGGAACTTCAGGGCCTAGCAATCAGCCCCAGCATTTT. It is translated as CASSLGTSGPSNQPQHF.

This rearrangement joins TRBV6-5 to TRBJ1-1; no clear D gene. The CDR3 totals 14 residues. The V gene's germline CDR1 is MNHEY and CDR2 SVGAGI. Trimming cost V 0 bases and J 5 bases, with 10 bases left between them. CDR3 in amino acids: CASSYSTARTEAFF. CDR3 in DNA: TGTGCCAGCAGTTACTCAACGGCCCGGACTGAAGCTTTCTTT.

This rearrangement joins TRBV7-2 to TRBJ1-2; no clear D gene. CDR1 is SGHTA, CDR2 FQGNSA, per germline. Trimming took 2 bases from V and 4 from J, leaving 11 bases between them. The CDR3 spans 14 residues. The CDR3 reads CASSLFQETYGYTF. Here the CDR3 DNA reads TGTGCCAGCAGCTTATTCCAGGAGACCTATGGCTACACCTTC.

This chain links TRBV7-9 with TRBJ2-4; 8 bases are shared with TRBD1. V gave up 3 bases and J gave up 3 bases; unmatched junction bases: 1. CDR1 is SEHNR and CDR2 is FQNEAQ in the germline V gene (reference sequence). This CDR3 is built from 14 residues. The CDR3, as DNA: TGTGCCAGCAGCTTTACAGGGGGCAAAAACATTCAGTACTTC. Residues: CASSFTGGKNIQYF.

The V gene is TRBV29-1, the J gene TRBJ1-1; 9 bases are shared with TRBD1. CDR1 SQVTM and CDR2 ANQGSEA come from the germline V gene. This CDR3 contains 14 residues. Trimming at V came to 7 bases and at J to 6 bases, leaving 12 bases not matched to a gene. The CDR3 is CSALQGAEISEAFF. The CDR3 DNA follows: TGCAGCGCCCTACAGGGGGCAGAGATTTCTGAAGCTTTCTTT.

The chain employs TRBV7-3 and TRBJ2-1; 10 positions match TRBD1. The V segment lost 3 bases and the J segment 5 bases; nucleotides outside the gene matches: 1. Germline loops: CDR1 SGHTA, CDR2 FQGTGA. The CDR3 has 14 residues. CDR3 amino acids: CASSFGTGDNEQFF. DNA for the CDR3: TGTGCCAGCAGCTTCGGGACAGGGGACAATGAGCAGTTCTTC.

The chain carries TRBV5-1 and TRBJ2-5, with D tentatively TRBD1 (6 bases). The CDR3 extends over 15 amino acids. Per the germline V gene, CDR1 is SGHRS and CDR2 is YFSETQ. The V end was cut by 4 bases, the J end by 7 bases, with 20 bases between. CDR3 sequence reads: CASSLGQGPRRTQYF. Here the CDR3 DNA reads TGCGCCAGCAGCCTTGGCCAGGGGCCCCGGAGGACCCAGTACTTC.

The chain links TRBV6-2 or TRBV6-3 to TRBJ1-6; 8 bases agree with TRBD1. The CDR3 totals 16 residues. Germline V gene data show CDR1 as MNHEY and CDR2 as SVGEGT. Trimming took 1 base from V and 10 from J; bases not matched to a gene: 9. The CDR3 sequence: CASSYWAGGTESPLHF. CDR3 nucleotide sequence: TGTGCCAGCAGTTACTGGGCAGGGGGCACGGAGTCACCCCTCCACTTT.

The chain joins TRBV27 to TRBJ1-2, with TRBD1 matching over 9 bases. Germline V gives CDR1 MNHEY, CDR2 SMNVEV (reference sequence). Unmatched junction bases numbered 2, after V lost 0 bases and J lost 6 bases. CDR3 length: 14 amino acids. The CDR3 region is CASSLSGTGHGYTF. DNA of the CDR3: TGTGCCAGCAGTTTATCCGGGACAGGGCATGGCTACACCTTC.

This sequence joins TRBV29-1 and TRBJ1-1, with TRBD1 as a possible D gene (5 bases). Per the germline V gene, CDR1 is SQVTM and CDR2 is ANQGSEA. Trimming shortened V by 4 bases and J by 8 bases, and 17 bases separated the two germline ends. The CDR3 is 13 amino acids. CDR3 sequence reads: CSVGAVVGAEAFF. CDR3 bases: TGCAGCGTTGGAGCTGTTGTAGGGGCGGAAGCTTTCTTT.

J is TRBJ2-1 and V is TRBV19; 8 bases match TRBD2. CDR1 and CDR2 (germline): LNHDA, SQIVND (reference sequence). The CDR3 covers 17 residues. With V trimmed by 1 base and J by 4 bases, 9 bases remained unmatched. The CDR3 loop is CASSIGASGPTYNEQFF. The CDR3 bases are TGTGCCAGTAGTATAGGGGCTAGCGGGCCAACTTACAATGAGCAGTTCTTC.

The chain couples TRBV13 to TRBJ1-1; 9 bases match TRBD1. The germline V gene encodes CDR1 PRHDT and CDR2 FYEKMQ (reference sequence). The trim removed 2 bases at V and 6 bases at J, leaving 4 bases unmatched. This CDR3 is 14 amino acids long. CDR3 loop: CASSLYRTGAEAFF. Here the CDR3 DNA reads TGTGCCAGCAGCTTATACCGGACAGGGGCTGAAGCTTTCTTT. The whole variable domain, remainder taken from reference TRBV13 and TRBJ1-1, is AAGVIQSPRHLIKEKRETATLKCYPIPRHDTVYWYQQGPGQDPQFLISFYEKMQSDKGSIPDRFSAQQFSDYHSELNMSSLELGDSALYFCASSLYRTGAEAFFGQGTRLTVV.

This chain connects TRBV7-2 to TRBJ1-4; no definite D call. The CDR3 contains 15 residues. V shed 4 bases and J shed 7 bases, with 16 bases lying between them. The germline V gene encodes CDR1 SGHTA and CDR2 FQGNSA. In DNA, the CDR3 is TGTGCCAGCAGCTCCTCTGGTTCCTTCGGTGAAAAACTGTTTTTT. It yields the protein CASSSSGSFGEKLFF.